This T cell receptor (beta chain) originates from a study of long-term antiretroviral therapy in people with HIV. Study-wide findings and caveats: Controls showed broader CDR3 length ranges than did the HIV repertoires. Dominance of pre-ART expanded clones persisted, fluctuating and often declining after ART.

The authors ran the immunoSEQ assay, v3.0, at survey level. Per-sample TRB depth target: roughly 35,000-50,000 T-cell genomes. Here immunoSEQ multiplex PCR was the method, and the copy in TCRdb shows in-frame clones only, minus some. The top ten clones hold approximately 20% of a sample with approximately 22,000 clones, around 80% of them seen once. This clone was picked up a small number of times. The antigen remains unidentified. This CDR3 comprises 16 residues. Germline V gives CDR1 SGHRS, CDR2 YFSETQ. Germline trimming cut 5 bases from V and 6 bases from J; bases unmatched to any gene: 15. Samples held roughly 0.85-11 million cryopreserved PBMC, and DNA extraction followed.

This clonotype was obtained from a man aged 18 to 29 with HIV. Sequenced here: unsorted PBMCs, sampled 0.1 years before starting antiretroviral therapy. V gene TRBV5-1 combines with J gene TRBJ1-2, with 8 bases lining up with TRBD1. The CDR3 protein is CASSSALSRGLDGYTF. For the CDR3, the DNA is TGCGCCAGCAGTTCCGCCTTATCCAGGGGGCTGGATGGCTACACCTTC.